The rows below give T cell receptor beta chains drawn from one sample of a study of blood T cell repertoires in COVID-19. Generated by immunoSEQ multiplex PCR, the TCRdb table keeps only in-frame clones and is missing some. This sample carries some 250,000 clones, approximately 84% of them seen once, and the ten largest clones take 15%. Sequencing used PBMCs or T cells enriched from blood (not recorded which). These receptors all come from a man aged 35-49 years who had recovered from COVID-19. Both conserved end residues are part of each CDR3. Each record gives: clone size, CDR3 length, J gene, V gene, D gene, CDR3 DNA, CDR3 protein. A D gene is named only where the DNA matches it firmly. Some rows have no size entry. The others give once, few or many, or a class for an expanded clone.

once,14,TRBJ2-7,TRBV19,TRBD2,TGTGCCAGTAGTAGCGGGGGTCTCGGCTACGAGCAGTACTTC,CASSSGGLGYEQYF
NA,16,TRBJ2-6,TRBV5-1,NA,TGCGCCAGCAGCTTGGTGGGCAGCTCTGGGGCCAACGTCCTGACTTTC,CASSLVGSSGANVLTF
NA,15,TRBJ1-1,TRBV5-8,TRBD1,TGTGCCAGCAGCCCGGACAGGGGGGGCGGCACTGAAGCTTTCTTT,CASSPDRGGGTEAFF
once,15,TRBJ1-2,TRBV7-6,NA,TGTGCCAGCAGCCTACAGATCGGGGGTTCCTATGGCTACACCTTC,CASSLQIGGSYGYTF
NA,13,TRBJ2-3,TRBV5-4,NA,TGTGCCAGCAGCTTCCTGGGGGCCGATACGCAGTATTTT,CASSFLGADTQYF
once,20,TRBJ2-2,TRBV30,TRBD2,TGTGCCTGGAGTCATATAGCGGGGGGGCAGGCTAGGAGGGACACCGGGGAGCTGTTTTTT,CAWSHIAGGQARRDTGELFF
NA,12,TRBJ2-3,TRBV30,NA,TGTGCTCATGGGGAGCAGTCCCGCACGCAGTATTTT,CAHGEQSRTQYF
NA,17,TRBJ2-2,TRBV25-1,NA,TGTGCCAGCAGTGATCCCACCGCAGGGGCACCGACCGGGGAGCTGTTTTTT,CASSDPTAGAPTGELFF
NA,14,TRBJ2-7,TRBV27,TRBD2,TGTGCCAGCAGTCCGGGACTAGCGTGGTACGAGCAGTACTTC,CASSPGLAWYEQYF
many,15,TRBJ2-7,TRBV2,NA,TGTGCCAGCAGTGGAGCCCGGGACAATTCCTACGAGCAGTACTTC,CASSGARDNSYEQYF
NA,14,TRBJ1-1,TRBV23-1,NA,TGCGCCAGCGGGACTGTGGACGGGAACACTGAAGCTTTCTTT,CASGTVDGNTEAFF
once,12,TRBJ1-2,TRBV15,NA,TGTGCCACCAGCTCGCGGAACTATGGCTACACCTTC,CATSSRNYGYTF
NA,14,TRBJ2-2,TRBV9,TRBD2,TGTGCCAGCAGCGTAGCGGGGGGAGTCCGGGAGCTGTTTTTT,CASSVAGGVRELFF
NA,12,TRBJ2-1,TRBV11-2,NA,TGTGCCAGCAGCTTAGCTGAGGATGAGCAGTTCTTC,CASSLAEDEQFF
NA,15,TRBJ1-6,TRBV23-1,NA,TGCGCCAGCGATCACAGGAAAACTATGTGTTCACCCCTCCACTTT,CASDHRKTMCSPLHF
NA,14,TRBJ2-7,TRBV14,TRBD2,TGTGCCAGCAGCTATAGCGGGGGAACCTACGAGCAGTACTTC,CASSYSGGTYEQYF
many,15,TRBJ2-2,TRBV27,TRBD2,TGTGCCAGCACCCCTAGCGGGAGGTACACCGGGGAGCTGTTTTTT,CASTPSGRYTGELFF
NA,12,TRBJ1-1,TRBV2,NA,TGTGCCAGCACCCGAGGAGACACTGAAGCTTTCTTT,CASTRGDTEAFF
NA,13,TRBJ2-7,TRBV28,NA,TGTGCCAGCAGTTTGGTCAGCTCCTACGAGCAGTACTTC,CASSLVSSYEQYF
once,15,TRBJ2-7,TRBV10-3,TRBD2,TGTGCCATCAGTGAGGTCGCTAGCGGAACCTACGAGCAGTACTTC,CAISEVASGTYEQYF
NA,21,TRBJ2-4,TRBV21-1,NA,TGTGCCAGCAGCAAAAGCGACAGGGTAAAATGCGAAGATCTGGCCAAAAACATTCAGTACTTC,CASSKSDRVKCEDLAKNIQYF
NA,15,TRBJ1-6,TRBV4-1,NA,TGCGCCAGCAGCCAAGAATGGGCCAGTGGTTCACCCCTCCACTTT,CASSQEWASGSPLHF
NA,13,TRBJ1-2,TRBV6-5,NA,TGTGCCAGTCTCTCGGGGGGGGCGAGTGGCTACACCTTC,CASLSGGASGYTF
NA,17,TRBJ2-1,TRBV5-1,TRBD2,TGCGCCAGCAGCCCGGGACTAGCGGGGAGCTCCTACAATGAGCAGTTCTTC,CASSPGLAGSSYNEQFF
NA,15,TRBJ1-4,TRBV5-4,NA,TGTGCCAGCAGCTTGGCCGGGAGTCGTAATGAAAAACTGTTTTTT,CASSLAGSRNEKLFF
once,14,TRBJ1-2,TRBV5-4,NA,TGTGCCAGCAGCTTGGACAGACGCAGCTATGGCTACACCTTC,CASSLDRRSYGYTF